This note documents a single T cell receptor beta chain sequence. Its target is not known. This entry belongs to a study of regulatory T cells in long-lasting Graves disease. General study results and limits: Repertoires from persistent disease leaned toward TRBV28, TRBJ1-2 and TRBJ2-5.

iRepertoire HTBI primers and Arm-PCR of CDR3 regions built TCR beta libraries. TCRdb ran MiXCR on the multiplex PCR reads and lists one entry per CDR3 protein. Counted here are hundreds of thousands of distinct CDR3 sequences, 9.5% to 15% occurring once; the ten biggest clones make up around 9.3%. The time point denotes: newly diagnosed GD, antithyroid drugs for less than 3 months. The TCR library was made from RNA that had been extracted from PBMCs in TRIzol. Staff drew nine milliliters of peripheral blood into EDTA tubes. V was pared by 3 bases and J by 7 bases, with 3 bases of the junction left unmatched. The CDR3 is 13 residues long. Germline V lookup: CDR1 SGHDT, CDR2 YYEEEE. The same sample was also studied in work on T cells in Graves' hyperthyroidism and ophthalmopathy. That work contributes: Patients aged 18 to 65 had newly diagnosed hyperthyroidism of under 2 months' duration. Ophthalmopathy stood apart from stable hyperthyroidism in a 13 V-J model.

This chain links TRBV5-6 with TRBJ2-1, with TRBD1 identical over 8 bases. The material was peripheral blood mononuclear cells (PBMCs), obtained at new diagnosis, from a patient treated with antithyroid drugs. This sequence originates from a woman in her twenties or thirties with Graves disease. This CDR3 is CASSWGQENEQFF. The DNA of the CDR3 is TGTGCCAGCAGCTGGGGACAGGAAAATGAGCAGTTCTTC.